The TCR beta chain under discussion was sequenced for a study of low-dose radiotherapy and immunotherapy resistance in tumors. In the study overall: Participants in Cohort 2 were given 1 Gy per fraction every two weeks, for 13 Gy over 26 weeks.

Primers targeting TRAV and TRBV primed first-strand cDNA, covering alpha and beta chains. Over around 19 PCR cycles, TCRs were amplified from a constant-region primer and V-primer adapter. TCRdb used MiXCR to reprocess the reads, holding one entry per CDR3 protein. In the table there are about 60,000 distinct CDR3 sequences, under 30% of which are singletons. This clonotype has ten or more counts. Time point: after trial treatment. Sample treatment: LDRT plus nivolumab, ipilimumab, low-dose cyclophosphamide and aspirin (RACIN trial). The study gave donors nivolumab, ipilimumab, aspirin, low-dose cyclophosphamide and low-dose radiotherapy. The receptor's source is a male donor with prostate cancer. Sequenced material: PBMCs, taken after low-dose radiotherapy plus immunotherapy.

DNA of the CDR3: TGCGCCAGCAGCCACGGGACTAGCGGGGGAGTCACAGATACGCAGTATTTT. As protein: CASSHGTSGGVTDTQYF. The chain recombines TRBV4-3 with TRBJ2-3; 14 positions agree with TRBD2. Germline V CDR1 and CDR2: LGHNA, YSLEER. The CDR3 sequence is 17 residues long. Trimming cost V 3 bases and J 2 bases; bases outside gene matches: 4.